This entry lists 19 T cell receptor beta chains sequenced from one sample in a study of blood T cell repertoires in COVID-19. TCRdb's copy holds only in-frame clones and misses some; the assay was immunoSEQ multiplex PCR. The sample consists of 200,000 or so clones, about 80% of them appearing once. The source material was peripheral blood. These receptors all come from a human donor with acute or convalescent COVID-19. The donor label of this sample is uncertain.

This clone was seen only once. The J gene is TRBJ2-1, the V gene TRBV5-1; 8 positions agree with TRBD1. CDR3 length: 17 residues. Germline V gene data show CDR1 as SGHRS and CDR2 as YFSETQ. The J segment lost 7 bases and the V segment lost 4 bases, leaving 16 bases of the junction unmatched. DNA for the CDR3: TGCGCCAGCAGCCGCAAACCAACAGGGGGGACAGTTAATGAGCAGTTCTTC. Its translation is CASSRKPTGGTVNEQFF.

This chain connects TRBV6-1 to TRBJ2-7, with 8 bases lining up with TRBD1. CDR1 MNHNS and CDR2 SASEGT come from the germline V gene. The ends lost 3 bases at V and 0 bases at J; junction bases unmatched: 7. The CDR3 runs to 16 residues. The CDR3 region is CASSELGTGSSYEQYF. The CDR3 nucleotides are TGTGCCAGCAGTGAGCTTGGGACAGGAAGCTCCTACGAGCAGTACTTC.

The chain couples TRBV24-1 to TRBJ1-2, with 9 bases matching TRBD1. This CDR3 has 16 amino acids. The J segment lost 5 bases and the V segment lost 3 bases, leaving 9 bases of the junction unmatched. The germline V gene encodes CDR1 KGHDR and CDR2 SFDVKD. This CDR3 reads CATSDHAGTGSYGYTF. The DNA for the CDR3 is TGTGCCACCAGTGATCATGCCGGGACAGGGTCGTATGGCTACACCTTC.

Note on this clone: The sample carries other DNA sequences with the same CDR3. V is TRBV19 and J is TRBJ1-2; 9 nucleotides agree with TRBD1. Germline-derived CDR1 and CDR2 are LNHDA and SQIVND (reference sequence). Losses at the gene ends were 4 bases for V and 3 bases for J; bases not matched to a gene: 0. This CDR3 comprises 13 residues. CDR3 bases: TGTGCCAGTAGTAGGGACAGGGACTATGGCTACACCTTC. Translation: CASSRDRDYGYTF.

Notes on this clone: The junction differs from germline at one of its ends, possibly a read error. The gene calls are TRBV4-1 and TRBJ1-3; D is perhaps TRBD1 (5 bases). Germline V lookup: CDR1 MGHRA, CDR2 YSYEKL. CDR3 length: 18 residues. This CDR3 reads CASSQEGTISLSGNTIYF. Here the CDR3 DNA reads TGCGCCAGCAGTCAAGAAGGGACTATCTCCCTTTCTGGAAACACCATATATTTT.

This clone was recorded only once. The V call is TRBV2, the J call TRBJ1-1; TRBD1 agrees at 7 bases. J was trimmed by 5 bases and V by 1 base; bases with no gene match: 7. The CDR3 has 15 amino acids. Germline V gene lookup returns CDR1 SNHLY and CDR2 FYNNEI. Here the CDR3 DNA reads TGTGCCAGCAGTGAAGGGGTAGGGGGCATAACTGAAGCTTTCTTT. It is translated as CASSEGVGGITEAFF.

The chain is built from TRBV12-3 or TRBV12-4 and TRBJ2-1, with 8 bases fitting TRBD1. CDR3 length: 13 residues. The V and J ends lost 2 bases and 8 bases, in that order; junction bases with no gene match: 2. The CDR3 protein is CASSLSGGDEQFF. CDR3 nucleotide sequence: TGTGCCAGCAGTTTATCAGGGGGCGATGAGCAGTTCTTC.

The chain links TRBV7-2 to TRBJ2-2; 7 bases agree with TRBD2. This CDR3 comprises 18 residues. CDR1 and CDR2 from the germline V gene are SGHTA and FQGNSA. Germline trimming cut 3 bases from V and 2 bases from J; bases unmatched to any gene: 12. CDR3 loop: CASSLMRSGTKNTGELFF. Written as DNA, the CDR3 is TGTGCCAGCAGCTTGATGCGGTCCGGGACTAAAAACACCGGGGAGCTGTTTTTT.

V usage is TRBV4-1 and J usage is TRBJ2-5, with TRBD2 matching 7 bases. This CDR3 has 15 residues. The germline CDR1 and CDR2 sequences are MGHRA and YSYEKL. Trimming at V came to 5 bases and at J to 4 bases, leaving 10 bases not matched to a gene. CDR3 sequence (DNA): TGCGCCAGCAGCTTCGGGGGAAGCGGGGCAGAGACCCAGTACTTC. It yields the protein CASSFGGSGAETQYF.

This chain uses TRBV5-1 with TRBJ2-1; TRBD2 aligns across 7 bases. V shed 3 bases and J 4 bases; nucleotides not matched to a gene: 7. The length of the CDR3 is 15 residues. Germline lookup yields CDR1 SGHRS and CDR2 YFSETQ. CDR3 sequence reads: CASSSSGGGYNEQFF. The CDR3 DNA reads TGCGCCAGCAGCTCCTCGGGCGGGGGTTACAATGAGCAGTTCTTC.

This rearrangement joins TRBV6-5 to TRBJ2-2; 12 nucleotides line up with TRBD2. Germline V lookup: CDR1 MNHEY, CDR2 SVGAGI. The CDR3 has 15 amino acids. Germline trimming cut 6 bases from V and 4 bases from J; bases unmatched to any gene: 3. DNA of the CDR3: TGTGCCAGCAGCAGACTAGCGGGAGCCACCGGGGAGCTGTTTTTT. Encoded protein: CASSRLAGATGELFF.

The rearrangement links TRBV5-4 to TRBJ2-1; TRBD2 aligns across 8 bases. V lost 2 bases to trimming and J lost 4 bases; unmatched junction nucleotides: 5. The CDR3 extends over 15 amino acids. Germline lookup yields CDR1 SGHNT and CDR2 YYREEE (reference sequence). CDR3 protein: CASSLSGSRYNEQFF. CDR3 sequence (DNA): TGTGCCAGCAGCTTAAGCGGGAGTCGTTACAATGAGCAGTTCTTC.

The chain has TRBV28 and TRBJ1-5, with D uncertain. V was clipped by 8 bases and J by 1 base, with 12 bases between them. Germline-derived CDR1 and CDR2 are MDHEN and SYDVKM. CDR3 length equals 14 residues. CDR3 coding DNA: TGTGCCAGCGGTAAGGGCGGGAGCAATCAGCCCCAGCATTTT. Encoded protein: CASGKGGSNQPQHF.

The chain recombines TRBV6-1 with TRBJ1-2; D is possibly TRBD1 (5 bases). V lost 0 bases to trimming and J lost 7 bases, with 15 bases between them. This CDR3 comprises 15 residues. Per the germline V gene, CDR1 is MNHNS and CDR2 is SASEGT. This chain's CDR3 is CASSEAGHIRSGYTF. Written as DNA, the CDR3 is TGTGCCAGCAGTGAAGCAGGACACATCAGGAGTGGCTACACCTTC.

V gene TRBV28 combines with J gene TRBJ1-5, with 8 positions matching TRBD1. V gave up 1 base and J gave up 7 bases; unmatched junction bases: 9. This CDR3 has 16 amino acids. Per germline, CDR1 MDHEN and CDR2 SYDVKM. The CDR3 nucleotides read TGTGCCAGCAGTTTATTCGTCAGGGGGCGCATGCAGCCCCAGCATTTT. Translating gives CASSLFVRGRMQPQHF. The full variable domain, rest sourced from reference TRBV28 and TRBJ1-5, is DVKVTQSSRYLVKRTGEKVFLECVQDMDHENMFWYRQDPGLGLRLIYFSYDVKMKEKGDIPEGYSVSREKKERFSLILESASTNQTSMYLCASSLFVRGRMQPQHFGDGTRLSIL.

The CDR3 reads CAWSLDRAAFF. Written as DNA, the CDR3 is TGTGCCTGGAGTTTAGACAGGGCGGCTTTCTTT. This rearrangement joins TRBV30 to TRBJ1-1, with TRBD1 matching over 7 bases. Germline V gives CDR1 GTSNPN, CDR2 SVGIG (reference sequence). CDR3 length equals 11 residues. V was pared by 2 bases and J by 11 bases, with 5 bases of the junction left unmatched.

This clone was seen a few times. CDR3 nucleotides: TGTGCCAGCAGTGAAGCGCCGGGGAGACAGCCCCAGCATTTT. It specifies CASSEAPGRQPQHF. This chain uses TRBV6-1 with TRBJ1-5; D remains unclear. The CDR3 extends over 14 amino acids. Trimming left V 0 bases short and J 7 bases short, with 10 bases between. The germline V gene encodes CDR1 MNHNS and CDR2 SASEGT.

This clone has just one count. The genes are TRBV3-1 (or the pseudogene TRBV3-2) and TRBJ1-1; weak D call: TRBD1 (5 bases). V shed 1 base and J shed 1 base, with 10 bases lying between them. Germline values: CDR1 LGHDT, CDR2 YNNKEL (reference sequence). There are 15 residues in the CDR3. CDR3 DNA: TGTGCCAGCAGCCAAGTTGACAGACCGAACACTGAAGCTTTCTTT. As protein: CASSQVDRPNTEAFF.

V and J are TRBV5-8 and TRBJ2-3; 9 bases agree with TRBD1. V shed 4 bases, J shed 2 bases, and the junction held 11 bases outside the gene matches. This CDR3 is 17 amino acids long. Looked up from germline, CDR1 is SGHTS and CDR2 is YDEGEE. CDR3 sequence: CASSLDRGGPFTDTQYF. Here the CDR3 DNA reads TGTGCCAGCAGCCTCGACAGGGGGGGCCCCTTCACAGATACGCAGTATTTT.